A few counts support the clone carrying this TCR beta chain. Its matching antigen is unknown. This sample stems from a study of vaccination and CD4 T cells after COVID-19. The wider study: The convalescents included six males and four females, and among them two were Hispanic while seven were Caucasian. Overlapping spike peptides from SARS-CoV-2, HCoV-NL63, HCoV-OC43 and HCoV-229E served to stimulate the cells. As control conditions, cultures were given either a CEFX pool serving as positive control, an HIV-1 Nef pool, or no peptide at all. Notes on the study in general: Researchers report that 304 of 307 vaccine-specific clones in convalescent patients proved spike mono-reactive.

V dropped 3 bases and J dropped 2 bases, with 16 bases sitting between them. Germline V CDR1 and CDR2: LGHNA, YSLEER. This CDR3 is built from 17 residues. Stated treatment: approximately nine-day PBMC culture with coronavirus spike peptide pools or control peptides (ViraFEST assay). An Oncomine TCR Beta short-read assay was used to sequence the DNA from cultured CD4+ T cells. MiXCR was run by TCRdb on the PCR reads, yielding one entry per CDR3 protein. This table holds 17,000 or so distinct CDR3 sequences, around two fifths found once. This TCR came from a human donor who had recovered from COVID-19. The sample here was CD4+ T cells from blood, cultured in vitro, taken after SARS-CoV-2 vaccination. The V call is TRBV4-3, the J call TRBJ2-2; D may match TRBD1 or TRBD2 (5 bases each). The DNA of the CDR3 is TGCGCCAGCAGCCAGCTCGTTGGGACGCTTAACACCGGGGAGCTGTTTTTT. This codes for CASSQLVGTLNTGELFF.